The 2 T cell receptor beta chains below were found in one sample sequenced in a study of Ad26.COV2.S vaccination and SARS-CoV-2 variants. The repertoire was sequenced with immunoSEQ multiplex PCR; TCRdb's copy has only in-frame clones and lacks some. The sample lists about 440,000 clones; about 90% were seen once. The treatment: some 19 received Ad26.COV2.S at low or high dose, single or two shots; 5 received placebo; per-sample allocation not given. Sampling took place 63 days after the first vaccine or placebo injection. The specimen comprised peripheral blood, sampled in a trial of Ad26.COV2.S vaccine versus placebo. The receptor source for this set is a person between 18 and 65 years old who received the Ad26.COV2.S COVID-19 vaccine or a placebo.

The gene calls are TRBV11-3 and TRBJ2-1; D may correspond to TRBD1 or TRBD2 (6 bases each). The germline V gene has CDR1 SGHNT and CDR2 YENEEA. This CDR3 comprises 13 residues. The ends were cut back, 8 bases at V and 4 bases at J, with 12 bases in the middle. This CDR3 reads CASSIGGYNEQFF. For the CDR3, the DNA is TGTGCCAGCTCTATAGGGGGGTACAATGAGCAGTTCTTC.

V usage is TRBV4-1 and J usage is TRBJ2-2; TRBD1 aligns across 10 bases. Germline loops: CDR1 MGHRA, CDR2 YSYEKL. Losses at the gene ends were 3 bases for V and 1 base for J; bases not matched to a gene: 2. CDR3 length: 16 amino acids. CDR3 nucleotide sequence: TGCGCCAGCAGCCAGGGGGACAGGGGGAACACCGGGGAGCTGTTTTTT. Protein: CASSQGDRGNTGELFF.